This T cell receptor beta chain was captured by sequencing in a study of human T cells and chemical hapten exposure. Study overall: The study enrolled mostly female patients with alopecia areata, totalis or universalis. Small discrepancies in pooled library volume mainly accounted for the varying TCR yields per sample. General observations from the study: The formation of large CDR3 similarity clusters by expanded TCRs significantly exceeded that of controls.

Time point denoted: patch test 1, 2 weeks after DPC sensitization. The sample's treatment: therapeutic diphenylcyclopropenone sensitization with weekly scalp DPC. This clonotype was detected a few times. Its antigen is still unknown. The germline gives CDR1 SGHVS, CDR2 FQNEAQ. CDR3 length: 12 residues. V gave up 4 bases and J gave up 13 bases, with 17 bases separating them. Within the library, unique molecular identifiers were attached to each individual cDNA molecule. TCRdb fed the RACE reads into MiXCR, producing one record per CDR3 protein. The data show 380,000 or so distinct CDR3 sequences, about 4.4% seen once.

The source of this sequence is a woman between 45 and 60 years old with alopecia areata. Some clones in this sample may be carry-over from other donors' samples. Sequenced here: whole blood, sampled in connection with sensitization to the hapten diphenylcyclopropenone (DPC). V usage is TRBV7-8 and J usage is TRBJ2-7; D is perhaps TRBD1 (5 bases). The CDR3 here is CASSSSGLLPYF. The CDR3 DNA reads TGTGCCAGCAGCTCTTCAGGGTTACTACCATACTTC.